A selection of T cell receptor beta chains follows, all from one sample in a study of T cell changes during pregnancy in multiple sclerosis. The repertoire was sequenced with immunoSEQ multiplex PCR; TCRdb's copy has only in-frame clones and lacks some. The data contain tens of thousands of clones, roughly 92% of them singletons. Material: peripheral blood, obtained in the second trimester of pregnancy. Receptor source: a female donor with multiple sclerosis, enrolled in a pregnancy study. CDR3s include the opening cysteine and the closing phenylalanine or tryptophan. The D gene is left open where the match is weak.

>TRBJ2-1|TRBD1|TRBV5-1
TGCGCCAGCAAGCCGCTGGGACAGGGATACAATGAGCAGTTCTTC
CASKPLGQGYNEQFF
>TRBJ1-5|TRBD1|TRBV28
TGTGCCAGCTCCCTCCCAGGACAGGGTATTCGGCCCCAGCATTTT
CASSLPGQGIRPQHF
>TRBJ2-5|-|TRBV5-5
TGTGCCAGCAGGGTCGTGGGAGATGAGACCCAGTACTTC
CASRVVGDETQYF
>TRBJ2-7|-|TRBV21-1
TGTGCCAGCAGTCACCTCCAGACAGGGACGAACGAGCAGTACTTC
CASSHLQTGTNEQYF
>TRBJ2-7|TRBD1|TRBV4-1
TGCGCCAGCAGCCCCAGCACAGGGGGCTTCTACGAGCAGTACTTC
CASSPSTGGFYEQYF
>TRBJ2-3|-|TRBV6-4
TGTGCCAGCAGCCGGGACTTTACTACAGATACGCAGTATTTT
CASSRDFTTDTQYF
>TRBJ2-7|TRBD2|TRBV29-1
TGCAGCGTCGAGACTAGCGGAGAACTCTACGAGCAGTACTTC
CSVETSGELYEQYF
>TRBJ2-5|-|TRBV18
TGTGCCAGCTCACCAAGGGGAGAGACCCAGTACTTC
CASSPRGETQYF
>TRBJ1-2|-|TRBV9
TGTGCCAGCAGCGTAGGAGGGACTCTTAACTATGGCTACACCTTC
CASSVGGTLNYGYTF
>TRBJ2-1|-|TRBV5-1
TGCGCCAGCACCCGGTCGGGGGTAAACTACAATGAGCAGTTCTTC
CASTRSGVNYNEQFF
>TRBJ1-1|-|TRBV7-6
TGTGCCAGCAGTCTGGCTGAGGGTGCTGAAGCTTTCTTT
CASSLAEGAEAFF
>TRBJ2-1|TRBD2|TRBV2
TGTGCCAGCACTCCCCTAGCGGGAGCGGCTAATGAGCAGTTCTTC
CASTPLAGAANEQFF
>TRBJ2-7|TRBD1|TRBV7-8
TGTGCCAGCAGCCTCCGAGGGGGACAGTACCCCTACGAGCAGTACTTC
CASSLRGGQYPYEQYF